What follows describes a single T cell receptor beta chain. These data originate in a study of T-cell reconstitution after alpha-beta-depleted transplantation in children. Researchers prepared the TCRbeta library using unique molecular identifiers, the study reports. Using its own MiXCR run on the PCR reads, TCRdb lists one record per CDR3 protein. The sample yields 500,000 or so distinct CDR3 sequences, 30% to 35% seen once. Germline V gene lookup returns CDR1 SGHRS and CDR2 YFSETQ. The CDR3 length is 19 residues. V gave up 2 bases and J gave up 2 bases, with 22 bases separating them. This receptor was identified in a human donor who donated a stem cell graft to a child with aplastic anemia. The source material was PBMCs from the stem cell graft donor, sampled from the stem cell graft. This sequence joins TRBV5-1 and TRBJ2-2, with D perhaps matching TRBD1 (6 bases). The DNA of the CDR3 is TGCGCCAGCAGCTTATCAGGGGCCGCCCGGATTGCAAACACCGGGGAGCTGTTTTTT. Translating it yields CASSLSGAARIANTGELFF.